These 18 T cell receptor beta chains originate from one sample sequenced in a study of T cells in Graves' hyperthyroidism and ophthalmopathy. TCR beta CDR3 region amplification was performed from RNA transcripts. Using the HTBI primer set, a first-round RT-PCR was run on the TCR CDR3. A single record per CDR3 protein comes from TCRdb applying MiXCR to the multiplex PCR reads. This table holds some 300,000 distinct CDR3 sequences, roughly 15% found once. The sample comprised blood. These receptors were collected from a woman aged 40 to 50 with Graves' hyperthyroidism.

This clonotype has only a few counts. The V call is TRBV29-1, the J call TRBJ2-2, with D perhaps assigned TRBD1 or TRBD2 (5 bases each). Trimming took off 5 bases at V and 2 bases at J, with 12 bases between the two ends. CDR1 and CDR2 (germline): SQVTM, ANQGSEA. This CDR3 contains 14 residues. For the CDR3, the DNA is TGCAGCGTTAGCCGGGACGGAAACACCGGGGAGCTGTTTTTT. This translates into CSVSRDGNTGELFF.

The V and J genes are TRBV7-3 and TRBJ2-1; 9 bases match TRBD2. The germline V gene encodes CDR1 SGHTA and CDR2 FQGTGA. The CDR3 consists of 16 residues. V shed 2 bases, J shed 2 bases, and the junction held 4 bases outside the gene matches. The CDR3 loop is CASSLVSGSTYNEQFF. CDR3 sequence (DNA): TGTGCCAGCAGCTTAGTTAGCGGGAGTACCTACAATGAGCAGTTCTTC.

This clonotype was observed at least ten times. This chain connects TRBV6-1 to TRBJ2-3; 8 nucleotides align to TRBD2. The CDR3 has 16 amino acids. Germline loops: CDR1 MNHNS, CDR2 SASEGT. V trimming: 5 bases; J trimming: 6 bases; junction bases outside the gene matches: 13. The CDR3 loop is CASSRGGRAMGDTQYF. In DNA, the CDR3 is TGTGCCAGCAGTCGGGGGGGGAGGGCCATGGGGGATACGCAGTATTTT.

This clonotype has ten or more counts. The chain employs TRBV6-1 and TRBJ2-7; D perhaps matches TRBD1 (6 bases). From germline, CDR1 is MNHNS and CDR2 SASEGT. V was trimmed by 10 bases and J by 6 bases, leaving 13 bases between them. This CDR3 spans 11 amino acids. In DNA, the CDR3 is TGTGCCAACCAGGGGTCGGGCGAGCAGTACTTC. Protein sequence: CANQGSGEQYF.

The chain recombines TRBV7-2 with TRBJ2-1, with TRBD1 identical over 11 bases. Looked up from germline, CDR1 is SGHTA and CDR2 is FQGNSA. Trimming removed 5 bases from V and 8 bases from J; junction bases left unmatched: 11. The CDR3 covers 16 residues. CDR3 DNA sequence: TGTGCCAGCAGCAGATTCGCCGGGACAGGGGGTGATGAGCAGTTCTTC. It translates to CASSRFAGTGGDEQFF.

This clonotype was counted many times. CDR3 protein: CSATGQNSYEQYF. In DNA form, the CDR3 reads TGCAGTGCCACGGGACAGAACTCCTACGAGCAGTACTTC. The rearrangement joins TRBV20-1 to TRBJ2-7; 7 positions agree with TRBD1. V gave up 6 bases and J gave up 0 bases; unmatched junction bases: 5. The CDR3 covers 13 residues. Germline assignment: CDR1 DFQATT and CDR2 SNEGSKA (reference sequence).

CDR3 DNA sequence: TGTGCCAGCAGCGCTCGGACAGGGGACGGTTCACCCCTCCACTTT. Amino acid sequence: CASSARTGDGSPLHF. The V call is TRBV5-4, the J call TRBJ1-6; the match to TRBD1 covers 9 bases. In germline, CDR1 is SGHNT, CDR2 YYREEE (reference sequence). The CDR3 spans 15 residues. V lost 4 bases to trimming and J lost 9 bases; unmatched junction nucleotides: 8.

This clonotype showed up just a few times. This chain uses TRBV7-3 with TRBJ2-7; possible D gene TRBD1, 5 bases. This CDR3 region has 14 residues. Germline CDR1 and CDR2: SGHTA and FQGTGA. V was clipped by 0 bases and J by 2 bases, with 8 bases between them. The CDR3 loop is CASSLTMTAYEQYF. CDR3 nucleotides: TGTGCCAGCAGCTTAACTATGACAGCCTACGAGCAGTACTTC.

This clonotype has only a few counts. This chain uses TRBV15 with TRBJ2-5, with 8 bases aligning to TRBD1. Looked up from germline, CDR1 is LNHNV and CDR2 is YYDKDF (reference sequence). The junction had 2 bases not matched to a gene; V was cut back by 5 bases and J by 3 bases. The CDR3 loop spans 13 amino acids. The CDR3 region is CATSLTGEETQYF. As DNA, the CDR3 is TGTGCCACCAGCCTGACAGGGGAAGAGACCCAGTACTTC.

This chain connects TRBV6-1 to TRBJ2-7; D is uncertain. CDR1 and CDR2 (germline): MNHNS, SASEGT. The CDR3 totals 13 residues. V lost 6 bases and J 0 bases, leaving 9 bases between the germline ends. The CDR3 here is CASSYAVSYEQYF. CDR3 coding DNA: TGTGCCAGCAGCTACGCCGTCTCCTACGAGCAGTACTTC.

This sequence joins TRBV7-3 and TRBJ2-2; D possibly corresponds to TRBD2 (5 bases). The CDR3 contains 14 residues. The germline V gene encodes CDR1 SGHTA and CDR2 FQGTGA. Trimming cost V 4 bases and J 4 bases, with 10 bases left between them. CDR3 nucleotide sequence: TGTGCCAGCAGCTCTATCGGGGTCACCGGGGAGCTGTTTTTT. It yields the protein CASSSIGVTGELFF.

This clonotype appeared a few times. A read error is likely, as this CDR3 ends without the conserved phenylalanine or tryptophan. The chain recombines TRBV2 with TRBJ2-2; D is unresolved. Germline values: CDR1 SNHLY, CDR2 FYNNEI. The V gene lost 4 bases and the J gene lost 6 bases, with 21 bases spanning the gap. CDR3 length: 17 amino acids. CDR3 sequence: CASSASVRVVVAGELFS. The DNA for the CDR3 is TGTGCCAGCAGTGCATCTGTTAGGGTGGTTGTTGCCGGGGAGCTGTTTTCT.

The chain combines TRBV3-1 with TRBJ2-5, with TRBD2 matching over 9 bases. The CDR3 contains 16 residues. CDR1 is LGHDT, CDR2 YNNKEL, per germline (reference sequence). Trimming at V came to 0 bases and at J to 1 base, leaving 3 bases not matched to a gene. CDR3 sequence reads: CASSQDVSGGQETQYF. The CDR3 nucleotides read TGTGCCAGCAGCCAAGATGTTAGCGGGGGCCAAGAGACCCAGTACTTC.

The table lists this clonotype with many counts. This chain connects TRBV6-1 to TRBJ1-5; D call uncertain. CDR1 MNHNS and CDR2 SASEGT come from the germline V gene. There are 14 residues in the CDR3. The ends were cut back, 2 bases at V and 0 bases at J, with 5 bases in the middle. The CDR3 region is CASSEQLSNQPQHF. The CDR3 DNA reads TGTGCCAGCAGTGAACAGCTTAGCAATCAGCCCCAGCATTTT.

This clonotype was seen ten or more times. The chain uses TRBV4-1 and TRBJ2-2; either TRBD1 or TRBD2 may supply D (5 bases each). The germline V gene has CDR1 MGHRA and CDR2 YSYEKL. V lost 2 bases and J lost 4, with 11 bases in between. This CDR3 region has 15 residues. The CDR3 here is CASSQWGSATGELFF. The CDR3 DNA sequence: TGCGCCAGCAGCCAATGGGGGTCGGCCACCGGGGAGCTGTTTTTT.

This clonotype came up many times. The chain uses TRBV6-2 or TRBV6-3 and TRBJ2-3, with TRBD2 matching 8 bases. Per the germline V gene, CDR1 is MNHEY and CDR2 is SVGEGT. The V and J ends lost 4 bases and 8 bases, in that order; junction bases with no gene match: 17. The CDR3 has 17 amino acids. The CDR3 spells CASSSMKLSGSPGTQYF. The CDR3 bases are TGTGCCAGCAGTTCCATGAAACTCAGCGGGAGCCCCGGTACGCAGTATTTT.

This clonotype showed up just once. A much larger clone lies one base from this, so it may be a read error. This chain links TRBV5-4 with TRBJ2-1; TRBD1 is a possible D gene (5 bases). Trimming left V 2 bases short and J 8 bases short, with 11 bases between. Germline lookup yields CDR1 SGHNT and CDR2 YYREEE (reference sequence). The CDR3 is 13 residues long. CDR3 DNA sequence: TGTGCCAGCAGCTTCGACTGGGGCTATGAGCAGTTCTTC. Translation gives CASSFDWGYEQFF.

This clonotype was seen at least ten times. The CDR3 region has the DNA TGCAGTGCTAGAGATACCGGCAGGGCTAGCGGCCATCCCTACGAGCAGTACTTC. Encoded protein: CSARDTGRASGHPYEQYF. The V gene is TRBV20-1, the J gene TRBJ2-7; 7 bases map to TRBD2. CDR3 length: 18 amino acids. CDR1 and CDR2 from the germline V gene are DFQATT and SNEGSKA (reference sequence). J was trimmed by 2 bases and V by 0 bases; bases with no gene match: 16.